This TCR beta chain derives from a study of T cell changes during pregnancy in multiple sclerosis (dated by TCRdb to between 2017 and 2020). In the study overall: In women with multiple sclerosis, the researchers looked at how the T cell repertoire shifted as pregnancy progressed.

As to this clone: This clone's antigen is unknown. Base quality data are lacking; no much larger clone is found one base away.

Library method: the immunoSEQ multiplex PCR assay. The source is immuneACCESS, and TCRdb retained only in-frame sequences with V and J called. Part of the clones is not carried over; for the studies checked, unresolved V genes explain less than half of this, and the remainder is unexplained. A total of around 30,000 clones appear in this sample, about 93% of them only once. The top ten constitute around 0.44% of the sample. Between the V and J ends, shortened by 5 bases and 7 bases respectively, the junction contains 14 bases. CDR1 and CDR2 are drawn from the germline V gene (reference sequence): LNHDA, SQIVND. From cysteine to phenylalanine, the CDR3 is 13 amino acids long. Solely the CDR3 DNA is kept, with 39 bases framed from the first base.

The V and J segments used are TRBV19 and TRBJ1-2; the D gene is not confidently resolved. This receptor was identified in a female donor with multiple sclerosis, enrolled in a pregnancy study. The sequences come from CD4+ T cells from peripheral blood mononuclear cells, collected after pregnancy. CDR3 region: CASSFIGRAGYTF. The base sequence is TGTGCCAGTAGTTTTATAGGGAGGGCTGGCTACACCTTC.